This T cell receptor (beta chain) is from a study of blood T cell repertoires in COVID-19. Turning to the study itself: T cells, B-cell-depleted T cells, or PBMCs provided the cDNA or gDNA that served as material.

The CDR3 consists of 14 residues. Looked up from germline, CDR1 is SGHRS and CDR2 is YFSETQ. V lost 4 bases, J lost 7 bases, and 11 bases stayed unmatched. Original methodology: How many nucleated cells were present was estimated from reference gene primer amplification. This table comes from immunoSEQ multiplex PCR, and its TCRdb copy is limited to in-frame clones, with some not included. The DNA was the basis for D and trimming; V, J and clone size are from that table. The sample lists fewer than 350,000 clones, around 89% occurring once. This clone was seen once. V is TRBV5-1 and J is TRBJ2-7; 7 bases agree with TRBD1. The sequenced sample consisted of peripheral blood. The sequence derives from a middle-aged man with acute or convalescent COVID-19. The CDR3: CASSALDRAGEQYF. The CDR3 DNA reads as TGCGCCAGCAGCGCCCTCGACAGGGCCGGGGAGCAGTACTTC.